The T cell receptor beta chain under discussion was sequenced for a study of breast tumors, draining lymph nodes, adjacent tissues. Samples came from axillary lymph nodes draining the breast cancer. This CDR3 has 15 amino acids. V lost 2 bases to trimming and J lost 4 bases; unmatched junction nucleotides: 10. Germline CDR1 DFQATT, CDR2 SNEGSKA (reference sequence). This clonotype showed up many times. TCRdb itself ran the multiplex PCR reads through MiXCR, one entry per CDR3 protein. The data show roughly 260,000 distinct CDR3 sequences, roughly 30% seen once. The sequenced sample was axillary lymph node tissue. The chain employs TRBV20-1 and TRBJ2-7; TRBD1 aligns across 8 bases. This sequence was found in a female donor with breast cancer. Some clones in this sample may be carry-over from other donors' samples. The CDR3 DNA reads as TGCAGTGCTAGACCTTCCCAGGGGGCTCTGTACGAGCAGTACTTC. Translating gives CSARPSQGALYEQYF.